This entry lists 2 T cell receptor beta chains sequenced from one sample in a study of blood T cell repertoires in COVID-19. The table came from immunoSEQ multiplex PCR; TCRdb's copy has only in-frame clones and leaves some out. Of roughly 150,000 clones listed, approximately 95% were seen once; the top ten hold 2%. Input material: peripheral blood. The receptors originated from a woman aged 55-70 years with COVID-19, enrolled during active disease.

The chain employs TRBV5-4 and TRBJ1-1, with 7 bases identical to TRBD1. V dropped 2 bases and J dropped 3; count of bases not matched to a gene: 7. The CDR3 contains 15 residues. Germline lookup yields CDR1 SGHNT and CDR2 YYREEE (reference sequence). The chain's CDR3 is CASSFPAGGHTEAFF. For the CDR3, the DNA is TGTGCCAGCAGCTTCCCGGCAGGGGGTCACACTGAAGCTTTCTTT.

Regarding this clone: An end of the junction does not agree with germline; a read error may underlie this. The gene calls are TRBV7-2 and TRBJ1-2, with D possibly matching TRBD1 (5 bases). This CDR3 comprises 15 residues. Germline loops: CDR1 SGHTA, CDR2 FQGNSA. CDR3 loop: CASGLGSGSDYGYTF. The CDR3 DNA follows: TGTGCCAGCGGCTTAGGGTCAGGGTCGGACTATGGCTACACCTTC.